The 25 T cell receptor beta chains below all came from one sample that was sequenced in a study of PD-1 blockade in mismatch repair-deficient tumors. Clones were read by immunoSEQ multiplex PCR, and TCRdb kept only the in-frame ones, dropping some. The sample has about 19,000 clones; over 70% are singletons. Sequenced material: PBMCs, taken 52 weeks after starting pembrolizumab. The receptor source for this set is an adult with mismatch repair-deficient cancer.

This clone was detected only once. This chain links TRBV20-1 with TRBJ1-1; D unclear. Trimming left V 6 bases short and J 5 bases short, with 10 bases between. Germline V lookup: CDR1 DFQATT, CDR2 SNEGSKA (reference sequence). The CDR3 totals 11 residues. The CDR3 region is CSADGVTEAFF. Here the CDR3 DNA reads TGCAGTGCCGACGGGGTTACTGAAGCTTTCTTT.

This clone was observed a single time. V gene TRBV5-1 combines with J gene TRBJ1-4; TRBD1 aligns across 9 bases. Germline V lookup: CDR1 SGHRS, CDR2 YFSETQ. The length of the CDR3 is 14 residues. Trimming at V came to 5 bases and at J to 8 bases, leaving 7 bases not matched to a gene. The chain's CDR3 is CASRGDRDGEKLFF. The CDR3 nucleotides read TGCGCCAGCAGGGGGGACAGGGATGGCGAAAAACTGTTTTTT.

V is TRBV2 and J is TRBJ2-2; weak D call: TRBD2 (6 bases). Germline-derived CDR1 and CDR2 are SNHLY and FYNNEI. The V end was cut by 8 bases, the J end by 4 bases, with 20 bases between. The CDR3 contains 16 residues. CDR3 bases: TGTGCCAGCGGGGGTGCCCGAGGGCGGGGCACCGGGGAGCTGTTTTTT. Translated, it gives CASGGARGRGTGELFF. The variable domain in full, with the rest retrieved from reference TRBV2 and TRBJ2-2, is EPEVTQTPSHQVTQMGQEVILRCVPISNHLYFYWYRQILGQKVEFLVSFYNNEISEKSEIFDDQFSVERPDGSNFTLKIRSTKLEDSAMYFCASGGARGRGTGELFFGEGSRLTVL.

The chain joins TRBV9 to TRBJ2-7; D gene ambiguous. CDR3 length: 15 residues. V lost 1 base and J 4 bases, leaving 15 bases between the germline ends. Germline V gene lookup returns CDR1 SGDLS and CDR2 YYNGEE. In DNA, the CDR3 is TGTGCCAGCAGCGTAAAACTATCCACAATTTACGAGCAGTACTTC. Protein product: CASSVKLSTIYEQYF.

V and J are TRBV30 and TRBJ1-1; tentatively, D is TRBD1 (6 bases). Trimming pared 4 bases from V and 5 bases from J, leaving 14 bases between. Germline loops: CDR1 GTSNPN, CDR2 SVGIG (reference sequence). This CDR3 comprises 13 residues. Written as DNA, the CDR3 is TGTGCCTGGACCTTAAGACAGGCAACTGAAGCTTTCTTT. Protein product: CAWTLRQATEAFF.

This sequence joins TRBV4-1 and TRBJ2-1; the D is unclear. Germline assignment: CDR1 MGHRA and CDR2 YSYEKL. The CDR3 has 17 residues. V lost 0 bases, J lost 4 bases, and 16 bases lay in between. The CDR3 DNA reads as TGCGCCAGCAGCCAAGACGTCCTAGAAACCCTTTACAATGAGCAGTTCTTC. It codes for CASSQDVLETLYNEQFF.

CDR3 coding DNA: TGTGCCAGCAGTCAAGGGGGACAGGGGGGGTTTGAGCAGTTCTTC. Translating gives CASSQGGQGGFEQFF. This rearrangement joins TRBV28 to TRBJ2-1, with 11 nucleotides matching TRBD1. The CDR3 is made up of 15 amino acids. Germline V gives CDR1 MDHEN, CDR2 SYDVKM. The trim removed 5 bases at V and 9 bases at J, leaving 9 bases unmatched.

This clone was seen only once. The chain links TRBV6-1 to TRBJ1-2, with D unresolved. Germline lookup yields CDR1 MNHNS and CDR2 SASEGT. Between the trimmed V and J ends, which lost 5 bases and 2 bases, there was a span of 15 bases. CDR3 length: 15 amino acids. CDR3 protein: CASSRQVVGNYGYTF. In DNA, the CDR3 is TGTGCCAGCAGTCGTCAGGTAGTCGGAAACTATGGCTACACCTTC.

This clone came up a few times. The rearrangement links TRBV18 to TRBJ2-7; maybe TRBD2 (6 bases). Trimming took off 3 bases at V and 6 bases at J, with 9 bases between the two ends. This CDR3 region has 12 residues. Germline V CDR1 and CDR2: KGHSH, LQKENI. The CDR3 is CASSPEGGEQYF. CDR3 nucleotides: TGTGCCAGCTCACCGGAGGGAGGCGAGCAGTACTTC.

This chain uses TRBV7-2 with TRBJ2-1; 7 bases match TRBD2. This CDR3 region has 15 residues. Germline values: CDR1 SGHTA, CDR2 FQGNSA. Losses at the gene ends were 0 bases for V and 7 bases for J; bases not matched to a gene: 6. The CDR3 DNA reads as TGTGCCAGCAGCTTAGCTGCGGGGGTGGGAAATGAGCAGTTCTTC. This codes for CASSLAAGVGNEQFF.

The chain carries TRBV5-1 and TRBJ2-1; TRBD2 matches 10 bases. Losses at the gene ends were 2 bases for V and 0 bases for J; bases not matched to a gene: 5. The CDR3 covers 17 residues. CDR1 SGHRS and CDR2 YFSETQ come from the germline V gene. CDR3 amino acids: CASSLSSGRPSYNEQFF. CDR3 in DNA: TGCGCCAGCAGCTTAAGTAGCGGGAGGCCCTCCTACAATGAGCAGTTCTTC.

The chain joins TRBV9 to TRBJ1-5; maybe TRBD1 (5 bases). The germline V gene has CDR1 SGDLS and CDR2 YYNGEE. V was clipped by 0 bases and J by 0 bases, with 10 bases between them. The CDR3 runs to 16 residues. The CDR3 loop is CASSVDPTDSNQPQHF. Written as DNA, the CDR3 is TGTGCCAGCAGCGTAGACCCGACAGATAGCAATCAGCCCCAGCATTTT.

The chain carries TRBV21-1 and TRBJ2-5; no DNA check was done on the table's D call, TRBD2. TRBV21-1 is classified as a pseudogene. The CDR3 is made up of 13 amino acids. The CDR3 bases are TGTGCCAGCAGCATTAGGAGGGGCGAGACCCAGTACTTC. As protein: CASSIRRGETQYF.

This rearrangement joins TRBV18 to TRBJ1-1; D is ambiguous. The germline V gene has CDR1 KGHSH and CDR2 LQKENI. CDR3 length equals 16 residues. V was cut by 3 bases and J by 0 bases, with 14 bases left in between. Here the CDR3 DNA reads TGTGCCAGCTCACCCGGTGCCACCTTCATGAACACTGAAGCTTTCTTT. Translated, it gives CASSPGATFMNTEAFF.

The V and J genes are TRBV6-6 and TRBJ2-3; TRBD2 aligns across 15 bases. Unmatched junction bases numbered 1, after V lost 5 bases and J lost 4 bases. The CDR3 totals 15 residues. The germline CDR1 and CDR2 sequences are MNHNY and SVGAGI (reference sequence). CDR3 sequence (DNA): TGTGCCAGCAGTCGGACTAGCGGGAGGGCAGATACGCAGTATTTT. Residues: CASSRTSGRADTQYF.

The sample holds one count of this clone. The CDR3 coding sequence is TGTGCCAGCAGTACAGGGCGAGCTTTCTTT. Residues: CASSTGRAFF. The rearrangement links TRBV2 to TRBJ1-1; weak D call: TRBD1 (6 bases). Trimming took 5 bases from V and 10 from J, leaving 8 bases between them. CDR3 length: 10 residues. CDR1 and CDR2 (germline): SNHLY, FYNNEI.

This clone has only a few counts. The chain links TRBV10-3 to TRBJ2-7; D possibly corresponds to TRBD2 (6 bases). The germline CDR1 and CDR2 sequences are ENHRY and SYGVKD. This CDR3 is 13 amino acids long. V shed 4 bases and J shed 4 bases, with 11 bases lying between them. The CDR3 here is CAISAGDVYEQYF. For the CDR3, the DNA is TGTGCCATCAGTGCGGGGGACGTTTACGAGCAGTACTTC.

The CDR3 sequence: CASSNNRRSNQPQHF. CDR3 DNA: TGTGCCAGCAGTAATAACAGACGGAGCAATCAGCCCCAGCATTTT. The chain is built from TRBV27 and TRBJ1-5, with D hard to call. Trimming stripped 5 bases from V and 1 base from J, with 12 bases between. This CDR3 has 15 amino acids. The V gene's germline CDR1 is MNHEY and CDR2 SMNVEV (reference sequence).

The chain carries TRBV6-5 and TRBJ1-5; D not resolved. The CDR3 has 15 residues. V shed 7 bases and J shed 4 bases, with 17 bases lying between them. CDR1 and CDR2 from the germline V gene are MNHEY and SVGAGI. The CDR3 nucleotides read TGTGCCAGCAAGTTGCATGAGGGCTGGAATCAGCCCCAGCATTTT. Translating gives CASKLHEGWNQPQHF.

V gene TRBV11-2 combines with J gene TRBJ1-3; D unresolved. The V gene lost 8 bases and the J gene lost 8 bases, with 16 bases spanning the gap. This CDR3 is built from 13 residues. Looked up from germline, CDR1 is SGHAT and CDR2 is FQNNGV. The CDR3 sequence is CASAQALRDTIYF. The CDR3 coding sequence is TGTGCCAGCGCCCAGGCGCTCCGTGACACCATATATTTT.

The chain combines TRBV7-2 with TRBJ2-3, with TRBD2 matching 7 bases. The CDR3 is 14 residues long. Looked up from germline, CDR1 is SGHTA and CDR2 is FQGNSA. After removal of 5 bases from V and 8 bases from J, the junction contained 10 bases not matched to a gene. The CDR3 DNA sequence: TGTGCCAGCAGCCGAAGCGGGGCTATGGGTACGCAGTATTTT. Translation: CASSRSGAMGTQYF.

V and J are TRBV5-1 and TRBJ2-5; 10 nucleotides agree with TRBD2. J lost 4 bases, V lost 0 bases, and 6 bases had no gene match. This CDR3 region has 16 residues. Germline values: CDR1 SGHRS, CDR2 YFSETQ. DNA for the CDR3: TGCGCCAGCAGCTTGGAGGCTAGCGGGAGTTCAGAGACCCAGTACTTC. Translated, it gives CASSLEASGSSETQYF. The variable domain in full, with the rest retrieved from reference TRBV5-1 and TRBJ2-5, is KAGVTQTPRYLIKTRGQQVTLSCSPISGHRSVSWYQQTPGQGLQFLFEYFSETQRNKGNFPGRFSGRQFSNSRSEMNVSTLELGDSALYLCASSLEASGSSETQYFGPGTRLLVL.

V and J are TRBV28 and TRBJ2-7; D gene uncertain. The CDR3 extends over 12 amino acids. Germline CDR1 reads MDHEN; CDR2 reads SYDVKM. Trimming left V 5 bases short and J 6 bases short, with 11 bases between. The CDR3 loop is CASSVPPGEQYF. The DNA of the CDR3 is TGTGCCAGCAGTGTGCCCCCGGGCGAGCAGTACTTC.

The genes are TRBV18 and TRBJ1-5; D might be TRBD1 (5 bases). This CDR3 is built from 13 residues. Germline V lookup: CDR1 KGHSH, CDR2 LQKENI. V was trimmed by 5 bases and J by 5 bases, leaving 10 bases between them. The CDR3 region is CASSGREYQPQHF. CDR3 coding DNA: TGTGCCAGCTCAGGCAGGGAATATCAGCCCCAGCATTTT.

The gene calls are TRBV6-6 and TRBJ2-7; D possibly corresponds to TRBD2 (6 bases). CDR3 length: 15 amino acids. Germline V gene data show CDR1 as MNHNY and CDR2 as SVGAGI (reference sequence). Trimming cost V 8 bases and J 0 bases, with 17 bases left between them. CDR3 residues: CASARDLSSSYEQYF. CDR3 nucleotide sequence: TGTGCCAGCGCCAGGGACTTATCGAGCTCCTACGAGCAGTACTTC.